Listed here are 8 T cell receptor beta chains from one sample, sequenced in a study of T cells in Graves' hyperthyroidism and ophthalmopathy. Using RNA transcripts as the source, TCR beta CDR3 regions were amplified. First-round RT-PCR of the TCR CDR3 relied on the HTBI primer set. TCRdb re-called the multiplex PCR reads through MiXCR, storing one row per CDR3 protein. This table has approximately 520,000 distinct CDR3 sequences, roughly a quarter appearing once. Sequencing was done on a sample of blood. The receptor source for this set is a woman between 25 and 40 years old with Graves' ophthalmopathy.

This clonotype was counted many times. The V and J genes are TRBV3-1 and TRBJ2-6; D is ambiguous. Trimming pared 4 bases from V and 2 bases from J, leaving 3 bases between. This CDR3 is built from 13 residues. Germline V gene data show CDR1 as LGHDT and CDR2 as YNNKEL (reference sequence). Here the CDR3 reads CASSPTGANVLTF. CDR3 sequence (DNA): TGTGCCAGCAGCCCTACTGGGGCCAACGTCCTGACTTTC. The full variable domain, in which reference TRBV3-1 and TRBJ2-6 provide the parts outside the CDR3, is DTAVSQTPKYLVTQMGNDKSIKCEQNLGHDTMYWYKQDSKKFLKIMFSYNNKELIINETVPNRFSPKSPDKAHLNLHINSLELGDSAVYFCASSPTGANVLTFGAGSRLTVL.

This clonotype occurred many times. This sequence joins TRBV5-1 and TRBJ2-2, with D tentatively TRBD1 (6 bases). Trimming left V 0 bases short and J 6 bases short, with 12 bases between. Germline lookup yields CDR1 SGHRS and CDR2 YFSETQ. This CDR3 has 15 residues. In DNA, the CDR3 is TGCGCCAGCAGCTTGGGACAGGAGGTGGCCGGGGAGCTGTTTTTT. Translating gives CASSLGQEVAGELFF. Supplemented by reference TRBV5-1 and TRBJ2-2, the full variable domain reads KAGVTQTPRYLIKTRGQQVTLSCSPISGHRSVSWYQQTPGQGLQFLFEYFSETQRNKGNFPGRFSGRQFSNSRSEMNVSTLELGDSALYLCASSLGQEVAGELFFGEGSRLTVL.

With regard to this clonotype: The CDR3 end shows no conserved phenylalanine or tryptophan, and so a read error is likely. The CDR3 reads CASSDSSAGTEAFL. The CDR3 nucleotides read TGTGCCAGCAGCGATTCATCGGCGGGCACTGAAGCTTTCTTG. This chain links TRBV3-1 with TRBJ1-1; no firm D call. Germline V lookup: CDR1 LGHDT, CDR2 YNNKEL (reference sequence). V dropped 5 bases and J dropped 4 bases, with 14 bases sitting between them. This CDR3 contains 14 residues.

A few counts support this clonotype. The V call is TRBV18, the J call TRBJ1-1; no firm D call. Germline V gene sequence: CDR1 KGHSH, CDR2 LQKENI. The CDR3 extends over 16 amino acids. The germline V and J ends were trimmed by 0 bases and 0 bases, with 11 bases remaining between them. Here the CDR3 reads CASSPPSIGLNTEAFF. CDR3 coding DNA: TGTGCCAGCTCACCACCGTCTATCGGGTTGAACACTGAAGCTTTCTTT.

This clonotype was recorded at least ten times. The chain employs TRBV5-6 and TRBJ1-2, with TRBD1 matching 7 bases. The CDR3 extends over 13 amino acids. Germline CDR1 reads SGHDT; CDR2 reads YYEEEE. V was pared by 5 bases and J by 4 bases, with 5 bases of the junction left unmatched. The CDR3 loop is CASRRQGSYGYTF. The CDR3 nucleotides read TGTGCCAGCAGGCGACAGGGCAGCTATGGCTACACCTTC.

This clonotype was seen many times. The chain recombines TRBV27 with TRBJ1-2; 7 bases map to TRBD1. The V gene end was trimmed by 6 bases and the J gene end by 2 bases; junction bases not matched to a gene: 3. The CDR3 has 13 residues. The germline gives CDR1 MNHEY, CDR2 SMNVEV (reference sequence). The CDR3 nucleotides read TGTGCCAGCAGATCACAGGGGAACTATGGCTACACCTTC. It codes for CASRSQGNYGYTF.

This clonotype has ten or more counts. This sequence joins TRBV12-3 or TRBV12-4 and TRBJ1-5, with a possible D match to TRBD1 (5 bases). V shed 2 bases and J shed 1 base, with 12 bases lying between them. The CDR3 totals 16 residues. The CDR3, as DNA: TGTGCCAGCAGTTTAACTTCAGGGTACAGCAATCAGCCCCAGCATTTT. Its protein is CASSLTSGYSNQPQHF.

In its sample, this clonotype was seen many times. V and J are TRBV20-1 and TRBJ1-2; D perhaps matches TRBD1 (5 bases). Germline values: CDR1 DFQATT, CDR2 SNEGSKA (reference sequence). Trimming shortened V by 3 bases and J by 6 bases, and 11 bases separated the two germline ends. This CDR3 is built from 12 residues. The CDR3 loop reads CSARGGVHGYTF. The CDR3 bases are TGCAGTGCTAGGGGAGGGGTTCATGGCTACACCTTC.